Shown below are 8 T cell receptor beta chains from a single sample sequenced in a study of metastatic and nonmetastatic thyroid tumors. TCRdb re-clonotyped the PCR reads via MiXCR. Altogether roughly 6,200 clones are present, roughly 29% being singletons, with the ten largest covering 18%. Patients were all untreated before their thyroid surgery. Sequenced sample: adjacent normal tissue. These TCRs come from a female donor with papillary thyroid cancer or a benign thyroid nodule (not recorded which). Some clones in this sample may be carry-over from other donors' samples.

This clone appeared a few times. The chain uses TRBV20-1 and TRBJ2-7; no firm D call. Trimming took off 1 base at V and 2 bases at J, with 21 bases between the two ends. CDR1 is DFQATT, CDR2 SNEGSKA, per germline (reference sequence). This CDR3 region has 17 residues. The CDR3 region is CSARGDFFQTTPYEQYF. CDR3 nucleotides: TGCAGTGCTAGAGGAGACTTTTTTCAGACGACCCCCTACGAGCAGTACTTC.

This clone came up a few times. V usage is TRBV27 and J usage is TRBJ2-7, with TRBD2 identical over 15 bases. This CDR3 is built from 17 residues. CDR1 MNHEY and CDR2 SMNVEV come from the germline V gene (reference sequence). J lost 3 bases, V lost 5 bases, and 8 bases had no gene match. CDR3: CASSQRTSGRAFYEQYF. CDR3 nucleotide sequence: TGTGCCAGCAGTCAGCGGACTAGCGGGAGGGCCTTCTACGAGCAGTACTTC.

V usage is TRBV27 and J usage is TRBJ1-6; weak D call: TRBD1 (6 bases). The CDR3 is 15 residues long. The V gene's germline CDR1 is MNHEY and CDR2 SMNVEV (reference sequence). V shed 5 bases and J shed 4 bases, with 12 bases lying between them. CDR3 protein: CASSVGQSYNSPLHF. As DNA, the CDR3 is TGTGCCAGCAGTGTTGGACAGTCATATAATTCACCCCTCCACTTT.

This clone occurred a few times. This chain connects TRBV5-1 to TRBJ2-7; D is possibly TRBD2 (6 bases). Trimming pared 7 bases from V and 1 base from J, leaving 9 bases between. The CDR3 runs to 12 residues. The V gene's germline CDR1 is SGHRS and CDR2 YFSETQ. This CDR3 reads CASCGASYEQYF. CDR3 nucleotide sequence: TGCGCCAGCTGCGGGGCATCCTACGAGCAGTACTTC.

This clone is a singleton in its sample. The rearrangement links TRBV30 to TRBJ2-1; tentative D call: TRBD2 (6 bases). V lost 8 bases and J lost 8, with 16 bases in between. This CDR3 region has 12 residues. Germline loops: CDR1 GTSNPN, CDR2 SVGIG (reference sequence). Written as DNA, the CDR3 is TGTGCCCATAGCCCTACGGGGGATGAGCAGTTCTTC. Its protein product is CAHSPTGDEQFF.

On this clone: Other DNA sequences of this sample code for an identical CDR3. The CDR3 region is CASSLTNYEQYF. The CDR3 region has the DNA TGTGCCAGCAGCCTTACCAACTACGAGCAGTACTTC. J is TRBJ2-7 and V is TRBV11-1; D not certain. The CDR3 contains 12 residues. From germline, CDR1 is SGHAT and CDR2 FQDESV (reference sequence). Trimming took off 5 bases at V and 3 bases at J, with 8 bases between the two ends.

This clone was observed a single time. In DNA, the CDR3 is TGTGCCAGCAGCTTAGGTGGGTGGTTGAACACTGAAGCTTTCTTT. Its translation is CASSLGGWLNTEAFF. The chain has TRBV11-2 and TRBJ1-1; D is ambiguous. The CDR3 length is 15 residues. Germline V gene lookup returns CDR1 SGHAT and CDR2 FQNNGV. The V end lost 1 base, the J end lost 0 bases, and 9 bases lay between the germline ends.

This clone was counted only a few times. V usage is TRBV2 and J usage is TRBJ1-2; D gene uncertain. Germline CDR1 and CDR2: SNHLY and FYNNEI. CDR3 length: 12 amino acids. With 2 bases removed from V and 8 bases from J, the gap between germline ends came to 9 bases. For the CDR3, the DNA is TGTGCCAGCAGTGAACCCCCCCGGGGCTACACCTTC. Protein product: CASSEPPRGYTF.